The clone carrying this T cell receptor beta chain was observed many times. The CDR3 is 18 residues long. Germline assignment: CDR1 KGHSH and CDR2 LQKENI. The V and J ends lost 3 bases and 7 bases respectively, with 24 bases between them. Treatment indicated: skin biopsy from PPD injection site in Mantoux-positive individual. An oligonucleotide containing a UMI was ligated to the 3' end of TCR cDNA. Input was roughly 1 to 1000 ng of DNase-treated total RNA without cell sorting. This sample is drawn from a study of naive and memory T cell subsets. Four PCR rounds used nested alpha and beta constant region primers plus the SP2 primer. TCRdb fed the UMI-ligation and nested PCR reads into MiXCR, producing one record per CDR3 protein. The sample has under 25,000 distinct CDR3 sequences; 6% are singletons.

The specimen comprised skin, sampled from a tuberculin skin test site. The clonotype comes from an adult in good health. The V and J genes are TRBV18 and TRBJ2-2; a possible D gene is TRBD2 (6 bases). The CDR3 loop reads CASSPSGVMEIVVGELFF. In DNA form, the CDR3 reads TGTGCCAGCTCACCCTCGGGGGTGATGGAGATAGTAGTCGGGGAGCTGTTTTTT. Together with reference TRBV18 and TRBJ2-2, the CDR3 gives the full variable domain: NAGVMQNPRHLVRRRGQEARLRCSPMKGHSHVYWYRQLPEEGLKFMVYLQKENIIDESGMPKERFSAEFPKEGPSILRIQQVVRGDSAAYFCASSPSGVMEIVVGELFFGEGSRLTVL.